Following are 9 T cell receptor beta chains from one sample sequenced in a study of T-cell reconstitution after alpha-beta-depleted transplantation in children. The TCRbeta library was prepared with unique molecular identifiers. TCRdb passed the PCR reads through MiXCR, listing each CDR3 protein once. This table holds under 300,000 distinct CDR3 sequences, 11% found once. Source: peripheral blood, taken 180 days after TCRalphabeta/CD19-depleted stem cell transplant. The receptors were sampled from a male patient aged 2-10 years who had a stem cell transplant for chronic granulomatous disease, so the T cells may come from the graft donor.

This clonotype came up many times. The chain combines TRBV11-1 with TRBJ2-3, with D perhaps TRBD1 (6 bases). V shed 5 bases and J shed 5 bases, with 20 bases lying between them. The germline V gene has CDR1 SGHAT and CDR2 FQDESV (reference sequence). The CDR3 sequence is 16 residues long. The CDR3 DNA follows: TGTGCCAGCAGCCCACCCTCAGGGGCCATTGGAGATACGCAGTATTTT. This gives the protein CASSPPSGAIGDTQYF.

This clonotype was detected ten times or more. The junction does not match germline at one end; this may be a read error. This chain uses TRBV11-2 with TRBJ2-1; tentatively, D is TRBD1 (5 bases). Germline CDR1 reads SGHAT; CDR2 reads FQNNGV. The length of the CDR3 is 12 residues. CDR3 in amino acids: CASSVAGISQIF. CDR3 sequence (DNA): TGTGCCAGCAGCGTAGCAGGGATTTCGCAGATCTTC.

This clonotype was recorded many times. The chain is built from TRBV7-2 and TRBJ2-5; no clear D. CDR1 SGHTA and CDR2 FQGNSA come from the germline V gene. V was shortened by 7 bases and J by 3 bases, with 6 bases between the two germline ends. The CDR3 totals 11 residues. CDR3 loop: CASTFKETQYF. CDR3 nucleotides: TGTGCCAGCACCTTTAAAGAGACCCAGTACTTC.

This clonotype came up a few times. This may arise from a read error, as a much more abundant clone is one base away. The J gene is TRBJ2-1, the V gene TRBV12-3 or TRBV12-4, with 16 bases matching TRBD2. The CDR3 extends over 19 amino acids. The CDR3: CASCLSRGLAGGPYNEQFF. In DNA, the CDR3 is TGTGCCAGCTGTTTATCGCGGGGACTAGCGGGAGGGCCCTACAATGAGCAGTTCTTC.

This clonotype came up a few times. This chain links TRBV7-8 with TRBJ2-7; D perhaps matches TRBD2 (5 bases). The germline V and J ends were trimmed by 0 bases and 1 base, with 7 bases remaining between them. The length of the CDR3 is 14 residues. Per the germline V gene, CDR1 is SGHVS and CDR2 is FQNEAQ. CDR3 amino acids: CASSLARVSYEQYF. CDR3 sequence (DNA): TGTGCCAGCAGCTTAGCGCGGGTGTCCTACGAGCAGTACTTC.

The chain is built from TRBV20-1 and TRBJ2-2; a weak D match, TRBD2 (7 bases). The CDR3 contains 17 residues. Germline V gives CDR1 DFQATT, CDR2 SNEGSKA (reference sequence). V was clipped by 0 bases and J by 1 base, with 15 bases between them. CDR3 bases: TGCAGTGCTAGAGATTGGGGGGGGGCTGTGAACACCGGGGAGCTGTTTTTT. Translating it yields CSARDWGGAVNTGELFF.

The chain combines TRBV5-1 with TRBJ1-2; no firm D call. The V end lost 4 bases, the J end lost 6 bases, and 13 bases lay between the germline ends. This CDR3 is 13 amino acids long. In germline, CDR1 is SGHRS, CDR2 YFSETQ. The CDR3 loop is CASSPGPADGYTF. The CDR3 region has the DNA TGCGCCAGCAGCCCCGGGCCGGCAGATGGCTACACCTTC.

In this sample, this clonotype turned up a few times. This chain uses TRBV6-2 or TRBV6-3 with TRBJ2-3; 16 positions match TRBD2. The germline V gene has CDR1 MNHEY and CDR2 SVGEGT. The CDR3 consists of 21 residues. V was pared by 5 bases and J by 4 bases, with 18 bases of the junction left unmatched. The CDR3 protein is CASSPTLGLAGGPWDADTQYF. CDR3 bases: TGTGCCAGCAGTCCGACCCTGGGACTAGCGGGGGGGCCATGGGACGCAGATACGCAGTATTTT.

This clonotype was observed many times. The rearrangement joins TRBV29-1 to TRBJ1-1; 8 nucleotides match TRBD1. The CDR3 loop spans 13 amino acids. Germline CDR1 and CDR2: SQVTM and ANQGSEA. With 4 bases clipped from V and 5 bases from J, the junction kept 6 bases outside the gene matches. CDR3 coding DNA: TGCAGCGTTGGACAGGGGTTGAGTACTGAAGCTTTCTTT. Translation: CSVGQGLSTEAFF.